One and the same sample provided the 13 T cell receptor beta chains below, sequenced in a study of cytomegalovirus exposure and HLA in healthy donors. PCR primers comprised 60 Vbeta and 13 Jbeta primers. Repertoires were generated with immunoSEQ multiplex PCR, while TCRdb's copy carries only in-frame clones and drops some. The sample has some 130,000 clones. Sequenced input: PBMCs. Every receptor here comes from a man between 18 and 35 years old in good health and CMV-seronegative.

This chain uses TRBV4-1 with TRBJ2-7, with D perhaps TRBD2 (7 bases). The CDR3 contains 15 residues. Germline assignment: CDR1 MGHRA and CDR2 YSYEKL. Deletions cut 4 bases from V and 7 bases from J, with 20 bases between. The CDR3 nucleotides are TGCGCCAGCAGCCTCTCCGGTGGGGGGGCTGGGGAGCAGTACTTC. Translation gives CASSLSGGGAGEQYF.

The J gene is TRBJ2-7, the V gene TRBV7-3; TRBD2 agrees at 9 bases. The ends lost 4 bases at V and 6 bases at J; junction bases unmatched: 10. This CDR3 is built from 15 residues. Per germline, CDR1 SGHTA and CDR2 FQGTGA. The CDR3 loop is CASSSTTGTSREQYF. The CDR3, as DNA: TGTGCCAGCAGCTCTACCACCGGGACTAGCCGCGAGCAGTACTTC. Variable domain in full (rest from reference TRBV7-3 and TRBJ2-7): GAGVSQTPSNKVTEKGKYVELRCDPISGHTALYWYRQSLGQGPEFLIYFQGTGAADDSGLPNDRFFAVRPEGSVSTLKIQRTERGDSAVYLCASSSTTGTSREQYFGPGTRLTVT.

The V call is TRBV28, the J call TRBJ1-3; no firm D call. Germline-derived CDR1 and CDR2 are MDHEN and SYDVKM. The CDR3 is 14 residues long. V lost 7 bases and J 7 bases, leaving 17 bases between the germline ends. CDR3 loop: CASNPDPVRNTIYF. Written as DNA, the CDR3 is TGTGCCAGCAACCCCGACCCAGTCAGGAACACCATATATTTT. The variable domain in full, completed from reference TRBV28 and TRBJ1-3, reads DVKVTQSSRYLVKRTGEKVFLECVQDMDHENMFWYRQDPGLGLRLIYFSYDVKMKEKGDIPEGYSVSREKKERFSLILESASTNQTSMYLCASNPDPVRNTIYFGEGSWLTVV.

This chain links TRBV5-1 with TRBJ2-7; weak D call: TRBD2 (6 bases). The CDR3 spans 15 residues. V was trimmed by 2 bases and J by 3 bases, leaving 15 bases between them. The V gene's germline CDR1 is SGHRS and CDR2 YFSETQ. CDR3 protein: CASSFEAGGFYEQYF. Written as DNA, the CDR3 is TGCGCCAGCAGCTTTGAAGCGGGTGGGTTCTACGAGCAGTACTTC.

The rearrangement joins TRBV6-5 to TRBJ2-7; perhaps TRBD1 as D (6 bases). Germline V gene lookup returns CDR1 MNHEY and CDR2 SVGAGI. The length of the CDR3 is 13 residues. The V end was cut by 7 bases, the J end by 3 bases, with 13 bases between. The CDR3 DNA is TGTGCCAGCACCCCAACAGGGAACTACGAGCAGTACTTC. It yields the protein CASTPTGNYEQYF.

The gene calls are TRBV11-3 and TRBJ2-5; no reliable D call. This CDR3 spans 12 amino acids. Germline V gene sequence: CDR1 SGHNT, CDR2 YENEEA. V gave up 2 bases and J gave up 6 bases, with 7 bases separating them. CDR3 coding DNA: TGTGCCAGCAGCTTATCTCGTCAGACCCAGTACTTC. This encodes CASSLSRQTQYF.

This chain joins TRBV2 and TRBJ1-3; possible D gene TRBD1, 5 bases. CDR3 length: 14 amino acids. Looked up from germline, CDR1 is SNHLY and CDR2 is FYNNEI. The V end was cut by 3 bases, the J end by 3 bases, with 9 bases between. The CDR3 is CASSDRGLGNTIYF. CDR3 in DNA: TGTGCCAGCAGTGATAGGGGACTTGGAAACACCATATATTTT.

The CDR3 sequence is CASQGSYEQYF. For the CDR3, the DNA is TGTGCCAGCCAGGGTTCCTACGAGCAGTACTTC. The genes are TRBV19 and TRBJ2-7; maybe TRBD1 (5 bases). With 9 bases removed from V and 1 base from J, the gap between germline ends came to 7 bases. The CDR3 is 11 residues long. Per germline, CDR1 LNHDA and CDR2 SQIVND (reference sequence).

J is TRBJ2-1 and V is TRBV5-4; 7 bases are a match to TRBD2. The CDR3 runs to 16 residues. V shed 4 bases and J 7 bases; nucleotides not matched to a gene: 14. Germline values: CDR1 SGHNT, CDR2 YYREEE (reference sequence). The CDR3 protein is CASSRPLGQGGNEQFF. CDR3 nucleotides: TGTGCCAGCAGCCGCCCCTTAGGTCAGGGAGGGAATGAGCAGTTCTTC.

This sequence joins TRBV6-6 and TRBJ1-2, with D tentatively TRBD1 (5 bases). This CDR3 comprises 14 residues. V lost 4 bases and J 0 bases, leaving 9 bases between the germline ends. Germline CDR1 and CDR2: MNHNY and SVGAGI (reference sequence). The CDR3 spells CASSSGEPNYGYTF. The CDR3 DNA reads TGTGCCAGCAGTTCGGGGGAGCCTAACTATGGCTACACCTTC.

The chain couples TRBV29-1 to TRBJ1-2; D may be TRBD1 (6 bases). Germline V gene lookup returns CDR1 SQVTM and CDR2 ANQGSEA. The CDR3 contains 15 residues. V was pared by 7 bases and J by 8 bases, with 26 bases between. The CDR3 spells CSARRPGQNSEGYTF. The DNA of the CDR3 is TGCAGCGCCAGACGGCCGGGACAAAATTCTGAGGGCTACACCTTC.

The V and J genes are TRBV19 and TRBJ2-1; TRBD2 might be the D (5 bases). Trimming shortened V by 4 bases and J by 9 bases, and 19 bases separated the two germline ends. In germline, CDR1 is LNHDA, CDR2 SQIVND (reference sequence). The CDR3 is made up of 15 amino acids. This CDR3 reads CASSRSAVRGGEQFF. The CDR3 bases are TGTGCCAGTAGTAGATCAGCGGTCCGCGGTGGTGAGCAGTTCTTC.

The rearrangement uses TRBV5-1 and TRBJ1-1, with 7 nucleotides matching TRBD1. The CDR3 extends over 14 amino acids. Germline-derived CDR1 and CDR2 are SGHRS and YFSETQ. V gave up 4 bases and J gave up 10 bases; unmatched junction bases: 13. The CDR3: CASSGTTGSYGAFF. The CDR3 bases are TGCGCCAGCAGCGGCACGACAGGGAGCTATGGAGCTTTCTTT.